A single T cell receptor (beta chain) is shown here with its context. Its target is unknown. This sample is drawn from a study of vaccination effects on CD4 cells after COVID-19. The germline V gene has CDR1 SGHRS and CDR2 YFSETQ. The CDR3 spans 13 residues. The V gene end was trimmed by 6 bases and the J gene end by 10 bases; junction bases not matched to a gene: 7. Here immunoSEQ multiplex PCR was the method, and the copy in TCRdb shows in-frame clones only, minus some. Of about 20,000 clones in the sample, around 74% were seen once. Under the ViraFEST assay, PBMC were stimulated with viral peptide pools so that antigen-specific CD4+ T cells expanded. Sequencing was performed afterwards. At the end of about 10 days of culture, CD4+ T cells were isolated. According to PCR results, the person was infected with SARS-CoV-2 between March and December 2020.

The input for sequencing was CD4+ T cells from PBMCs cultured with SARS-CoV-2 spike peptides, taken before COVID-19 vaccination. This chain joins TRBV5-1 and TRBJ1-6; TRBD1 matches at 7 bases. The receptor comes from a human donor who had a prior SARS-CoV-2 infection. CDR3 protein: CASTLTGRSPLHF. The DNA of the CDR3 is TGCGCCAGCACCCTGACAGGGCGGTCACCCCTCCACTTT.